A single T cell receptor beta chain is shown here with its context. The antigen remains unidentified. This specimen comes from a study of radiotherapy plus CTLA-4 blockade in lung cancer. General study findings and limits: TCR clones of tumor origin grew in blood after radiotherapy plus ipilimumab.

The table came from immunoSEQ multiplex PCR; TCRdb's copy has only in-frame clones and leaves some out. Here the sample spans over 75,000 clones, roughly four fifths being singletons. V gave up 4 bases and J gave up 11 bases, with 23 bases separating them. The CDR3 is made up of 15 amino acids. Per germline, CDR1 MGHRA and CDR2 YSYEKL. Specimen: peripheral blood, collected from a patient treated with radiotherapy plus ipilimumab. This chain connects TRBV4-1 to TRBJ1-1; a weak D match, TRBD1 (6 bases). The clonotype was recovered from a human donor with non-small cell lung cancer who had stable disease on radiotherapy plus ipilimumab. Here the CDR3 reads CASSPTDRRAGRAFF. The CDR3 nucleotides read TGCGCCAGCAGCCCCACCGACAGGCGAGCTGGCCGGGCTTTCTTT.